The 23 T cell receptor beta chains below all came from one sample that was sequenced in a study of T-cell reconstitution after alpha-beta-depleted transplantation in children. Unique molecular identifiers tagged the TCRbeta library. TCRdb reprocessed the PCR reads with MiXCR, giving one entry per CDR3 protein. Of roughly 300,000 distinct CDR3 sequences listed, approximately 10% are singletons. The sample in question was peripheral blood, obtained 180 days after TCRalphabeta/CD19-depleted stem cell transplant. Receptor source: a male patient under 10 years old who had a stem cell transplant for chronic granulomatous disease, so the T cells may come from the graft donor.

There are many counts of this clonotype. The gene calls are TRBV6-1 and TRBJ2-5, with 10 positions matching TRBD1. V lost 7 bases, J lost 5 bases, and 4 bases stayed unmatched. The CDR3 sequence is 13 residues long. Germline values: CDR1 MNHNS, CDR2 SASEGT. The CDR3 here is CASNDRGRETQYF. The DNA of the CDR3 is TGTGCCAGCAATGACAGGGGGCGGGAGACCCAGTACTTC.

This clonotype was counted at least ten times. J is TRBJ2-1 and V is TRBV4-2; 10 bases fit TRBD1. Losses at the gene ends were 3 bases for V and 8 bases for J; bases not matched to a gene: 7. Germline loops: CDR1 LGHNA, CDR2 YNFKEQ. The CDR3 covers 15 residues. The CDR3: CASSQVGQGGYEQFF. The CDR3 DNA follows: TGTGCCAGCAGCCAGGTCGGACAGGGGGGCTATGAGCAGTTCTTC.

This clonotype was picked up many times. The gene calls are TRBV28 and TRBJ2-5; TRBD2 aligns across 11 bases. The CDR3 sequence is 16 residues long. V trimming: 1 base; J trimming: 3 bases; junction bases outside the gene matches: 4. The germline V gene has CDR1 MDHEN and CDR2 SYDVKM. The CDR3 nucleotides are TGTGCCAGCAGTTTATCTCCTAGCGGGAGGAAAGAGACCCAGTACTTC. Residues: CASSLSPSGRKETQYF.

This clonotype has more than one count but fewer than ten. The rearrangement uses TRBV12-3 or TRBV12-4 and TRBJ2-5; D remains unclear. CDR3 size: 13 residues. Trimming left V 8 bases short and J 1 base short, with 11 bases between. The CDR3 nucleotides are TGTGCCAGCCGTCCTCTGGCCCAAGAGACCCAGTACTTC. Encoded protein: CASRPLAQETQYF.

A note on this clonotype: With a far larger clone one base away, a read error is the likely cause. Here the CDR3 omits its conserved ending phenylalanine or tryptophan, so a read error is the likely source. V is TRBV7-2 and J is TRBJ2-7; D gene uncertain. This CDR3 is 12 amino acids long. In germline, CDR1 is SGHTA, CDR2 FQGNSA. V was clipped by 2 bases and J by 4 bases, with 6 bases between them. In nucleotides, the CDR3 is TGTGCCAGCAGCTTATTTGCGTACGAGCAGTACCTC. Translated: CASSLFAYEQYL.

This clonotype was found many times. This rearrangement joins TRBV5-1 to TRBJ2-5; 8 bases fit TRBD1. The V gene's germline CDR1 is SGHRS and CDR2 YFSETQ. The CDR3 consists of 15 residues. The V gene end was trimmed by 1 base and the J gene end by 1 base; junction bases not matched to a gene: 3. CDR3 sequence reads: CASSLKQGGQETQYF. The CDR3 nucleotides are TGCGCCAGCAGCTTGAAACAGGGGGGCCAAGAGACCCAGTACTTC.

Many counts were recorded for this clonotype. The chain joins TRBV7-2 to TRBJ1-5; TRBD1 agrees at 8 bases. The V and J ends lost 2 bases and 7 bases, in that order; junction bases with no gene match: 4. The CDR3 is 14 residues long. The germline V gene has CDR1 SGHTA and CDR2 FQGNSA. The DNA of the CDR3 is TGTGCCAGCAGCTTAAGTCCAGGGGGCCAGCCCCAGCATTTT. Translated: CASSLSPGGQPQHF.

This clonotype was seen at least ten times. Here the CDR3 reads CASSLSSIMGTEAFF. In DNA form, the CDR3 reads TGTGCCAGCAGCTTATCAAGCATAATGGGCACTGAAGCTTTCTTT. V and J are TRBV5-5 and TRBJ1-1; D gene unclear. The CDR3 contains 15 residues. Germline CDR1 SGHKS, CDR2 YYEKEE (reference sequence). V lost 2 bases and J lost 4, with 15 bases in between.

This clonotype was detected many times. This sequence joins TRBV12-3 or TRBV12-4 and TRBJ1-5; D is perhaps TRBD1 (6 bases). V lost 6 bases and J 3 bases, leaving 12 bases between the germline ends. CDR3 length: 14 residues. The CDR3 protein is CASRLGTFNQPQHF. CDR3 nucleotides: TGTGCCAGCAGGCTCGGGACATTCAATCAGCCCCAGCATTTT.

This clonotype was seen many times. This chain connects TRBV29-1 to TRBJ1-1; D is ambiguous. V lost 1 base to trimming and J lost 11 bases, with 8 bases between them. Germline V gene lookup returns CDR1 SQVTM and CDR2 ANQGSEA. This CDR3 comprises 10 residues. The chain's CDR3 is CSVEVNRAFF. For the CDR3, the DNA is TGCAGCGTTGAAGTGAATCGGGCTTTCTTT. Full variable domain (rest looked up from reference TRBV29-1 and TRBJ1-1): SAVISQKPSRDICQRGTSLTIQCQVDSQVTMMFWYRQQPGQSLTLIATANQGSEATYESGFVIDKFPISRPNLTFSTLTVSNMSPEDSSIYLCSVEVNRAFFGQGTRLTVV.

This rearrangement joins TRBV4-3 to TRBJ2-3; 10 bases are a match to TRBD1. Germline CDR1 LGHNA, CDR2 YSLEER. Losses at the gene ends were 1 base for V and 2 bases for J; bases not matched to a gene: 3. This CDR3 is 16 amino acids long. CDR3 sequence: CASSQGTGGVTDTQYF. CDR3 sequence (DNA): TGCGCCAGCAGCCAAGGGACAGGGGGAGTCACAGATACGCAGTATTTT.

This clonotype was counted at least ten times. The V and J genes are TRBV10-3 and TRBJ2-6; D is perhaps TRBD1 (5 bases). This CDR3 spans 18 amino acids. Germline CDR1 is ENHRY and CDR2 is SYGVKD. V dropped 4 bases and J dropped 1 base, with 17 bases sitting between them. The CDR3 loop reads CAISARQLHVSGANVLTF. CDR3 DNA: TGTGCCATCAGTGCCCGACAGCTGCACGTTTCTGGGGCCAACGTCCTGACTTTC.

This clonotype was picked up many times. The rearrangement links TRBV7-2 to TRBJ2-3; the D gene is possibly TRBD2 (7 bases). V gave up 1 base and J gave up 1 base, with 12 bases separating them. CDR3 length equals 16 residues. Germline-derived CDR1 and CDR2 are SGHTA and FQGNSA. CDR3 sequence reads: CASSLDSRGRTDTQYF. For the CDR3, the DNA is TGTGCCAGCAGCTTAGACTCGCGGGGGCGCACAGATACGCAGTATTTT.

This clonotype was observed many times. J is TRBJ2-1 and V is TRBV5-1; 11 bases align to TRBD1. V lost 4 bases and J lost 2; bases outside the gene matches: 5. The CDR3 length is 16 residues. The germline CDR1 and CDR2 sequences are SGHRS and YFSETQ. Written as DNA, the CDR3 is TGCGCCAGCAGCCCCCTGGGACAGGGGGCCTACAATGAGCAGTTCTTC. This encodes CASSPLGQGAYNEQFF.

This clonotype was detected many times. The V and J genes are TRBV4-3 and TRBJ1-3; no firm D call. Germline lookup yields CDR1 LGHNA and CDR2 YSLEER. Trimming took off 2 bases at V and 4 bases at J, with 6 bases between the two ends. This CDR3 has 13 amino acids. The CDR3 here is CASSQLPGNTIYF. In nucleotides, the CDR3 is TGCGCCAGCAGCCAATTACCGGGAAACACCATATATTTT.

This clonotype was counted ten times or more. The chain joins TRBV14 to TRBJ2-3, with D tentatively TRBD1 or TRBD2 (6 bases each). Germline CDR1 reads SGHDN; CDR2 reads FVKESK. V was pared by 0 bases and J by 4 bases, with 14 bases between. The CDR3 loop spans 16 amino acids. As DNA, the CDR3 is TGTGCCAGCAGCCAAGAGTGGGGGGCCGCGGCAGATACGCAGTATTTT. It yields the protein CASSQEWGAAADTQYF.

On this clonotype: A much larger clonotype is one base distant, so this may be a read error. This rearrangement joins TRBV5-1 to TRBJ1-4; TRBD1 agrees at 8 bases. V lost 2 bases and J lost 7; bases outside the gene matches: 4. CDR1 and CDR2 from the germline V gene are SGHRS and YFSETQ. CDR3 length equals 14 residues. DNA of the CDR3: TGCGCCAGCAGCTTATGGACAGGGACTGAAAAACTGTTTTTT. Protein product: CASSLWTGTEKLFF.

This clonotype was counted at least ten times. The rearrangement joins TRBV19 to TRBJ1-2, with 8 bases fitting TRBD1. The CDR3 length is 15 residues. Per the germline V gene, CDR1 is LNHDA and CDR2 is SQIVND (reference sequence). The ends lost 3 bases at V and 8 bases at J; junction bases unmatched: 11. The CDR3 loop is CASSIKYDRGLGYTF. The CDR3 DNA reads TGTGCCAGTAGTATCAAATACGACAGGGGATTGGGCTACACCTTC.

The gene calls are TRBV18 and TRBJ1-1; D gene ambiguous. Looked up from germline, CDR1 is KGHSH and CDR2 is LQKENI. The V end was cut by 3 bases, the J end by 1 base, with 18 bases between. The CDR3 loop spans 17 amino acids. The CDR3 sequence: CASSPRWEFGENTEAFF. Here the CDR3 DNA reads TGTGCCAGCTCACCTCGGTGGGAGTTTGGGGAGAACACTGAAGCTTTCTTT.

This chain joins TRBV5-4 and TRBJ2-7, with 7 bases lining up with TRBD1. The CDR3 is 16 amino acids. J was trimmed by 1 base and V by 4 bases; bases with no gene match: 11. CDR1 is SGHNT and CDR2 is YYREEE in the germline V gene (reference sequence). CDR3: CASSPTAGGPSYEQYF. DNA of the CDR3: TGTGCCAGCAGCCCGACGGCAGGGGGACCTTCCTACGAGCAGTACTTC.

At least ten counts were recorded for this clonotype. This chain joins TRBV19 and TRBJ2-7; D gene uncertain. The germline V gene has CDR1 LNHDA and CDR2 SQIVND (reference sequence). The V end lost 0 bases, the J end lost 2 bases, and 5 bases lay between the germline ends. This CDR3 spans 13 amino acids. DNA for the CDR3: TGTGCCAGTAGTATAGAGATGACCTACGAGCAGTACTTC. Protein: CASSIEMTYEQYF.

At least ten counts were recorded for this clonotype. The chain recombines TRBV11-2 with TRBJ2-2, with 11 bases lining up with TRBD2. The germline V gene encodes CDR1 SGHAT and CDR2 FQNNGV. V gave up 4 bases and J gave up 0 bases; unmatched junction bases: 4. The CDR3 length is 17 residues. The CDR3 loop reads CASSYGTSGSNTGELFF. In DNA form, the CDR3 reads TGTGCCAGCAGCTACGGGACTAGCGGATCGAACACCGGGGAGCTGTTTTTT. Full variable domain (missing parts from reference TRBV11-2 and TRBJ2-2): EAGVAQSPRYKIIEKRQSVAFWCNPISGHATLYWYQQILGQGPKLLIQFQNNGVVDDSQLPKDRFSAERLKGVDSTLKIQPAKLEDSAVYLCASSYGTSGSNTGELFFGEGSRLTVL.

This clonotype was picked up many times. The chain couples TRBV7-2 to TRBJ2-1; a possible D gene is TRBD1 (7 bases). This CDR3 region has 14 residues. V lost 5 bases, J lost 8 bases, and 16 bases lay in between. From germline, CDR1 is SGHTA and CDR2 FQGNSA. CDR3 in amino acids: CASSTQTGRYEQFF. For the CDR3, the DNA is TGTGCCAGCAGCACCCAGACAGGGAGGTATGAGCAGTTCTTC.